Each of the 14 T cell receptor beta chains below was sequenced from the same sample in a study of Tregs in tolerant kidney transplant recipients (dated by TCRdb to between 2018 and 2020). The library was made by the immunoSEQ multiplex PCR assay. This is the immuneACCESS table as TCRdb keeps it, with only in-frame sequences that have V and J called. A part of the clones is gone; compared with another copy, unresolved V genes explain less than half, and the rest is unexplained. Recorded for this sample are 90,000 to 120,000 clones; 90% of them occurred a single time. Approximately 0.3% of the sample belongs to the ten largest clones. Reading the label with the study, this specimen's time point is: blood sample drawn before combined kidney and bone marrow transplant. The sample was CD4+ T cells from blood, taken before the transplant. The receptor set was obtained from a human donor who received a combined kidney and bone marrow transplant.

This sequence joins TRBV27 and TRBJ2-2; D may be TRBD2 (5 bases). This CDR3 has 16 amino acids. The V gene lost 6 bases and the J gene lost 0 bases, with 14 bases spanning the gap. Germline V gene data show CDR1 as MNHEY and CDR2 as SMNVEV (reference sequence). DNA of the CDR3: TGTGCCAGCAGCCGTATACTAGGATCGAACACCGGGGAGCTGTTTTTT. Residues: CASSRILGSNTGELFF.

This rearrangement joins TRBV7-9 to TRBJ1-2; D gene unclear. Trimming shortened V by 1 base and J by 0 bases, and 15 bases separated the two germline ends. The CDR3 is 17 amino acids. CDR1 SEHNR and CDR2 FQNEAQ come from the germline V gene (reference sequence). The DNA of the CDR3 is TGTGCCAGCAGCTTAGGTCCGGGTCCAGAACCTAACTATGGCTACACCTTC. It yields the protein CASSLGPGPEPNYGYTF.

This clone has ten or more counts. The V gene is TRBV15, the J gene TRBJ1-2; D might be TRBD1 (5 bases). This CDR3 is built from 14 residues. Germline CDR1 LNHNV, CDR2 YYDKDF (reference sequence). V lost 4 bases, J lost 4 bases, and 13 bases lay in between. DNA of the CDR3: TGTGCCACCAGCACTGGGGGGATCCTCTATGGCTACACCTTC. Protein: CATSTGGILYGYTF.

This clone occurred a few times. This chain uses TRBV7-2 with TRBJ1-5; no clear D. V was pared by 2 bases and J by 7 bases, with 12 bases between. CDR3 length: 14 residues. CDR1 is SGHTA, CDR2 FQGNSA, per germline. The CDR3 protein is CASSLWGAEQPQHF. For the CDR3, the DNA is TGTGCCAGCAGCTTATGGGGAGCTGAGCAGCCCCAGCATTTT.

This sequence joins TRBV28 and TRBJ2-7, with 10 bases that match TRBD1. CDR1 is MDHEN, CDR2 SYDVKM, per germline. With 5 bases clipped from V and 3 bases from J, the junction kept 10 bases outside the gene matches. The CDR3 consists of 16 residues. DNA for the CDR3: TGTGCCAGCAGTGCCTCCCTCGGACAGGGGGTCTACGAGCAGTACTTC. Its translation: CASSASLGQGVYEQYF. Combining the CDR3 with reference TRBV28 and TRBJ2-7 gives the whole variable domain DVKVTQSSRYLVKRTGEKVFLECVQDMDHENMFWYRQDPGLGLRLIYFSYDVKMKEKGDIPEGYSVSREKKERFSLILESASTNQTSMYLCASSASLGQGVYEQYFGPGTRLTVT.

The CDR3 bases are TGTGCCATCAGGAAAGGAAAAGGACAGACCTACGAGCAGTACTTC. Its translation: CAIRKGKGQTYEQYF. The genes are TRBV10-3 and TRBJ2-7; the D gene is possibly TRBD1 (6 bases). Germline V CDR1 and CDR2: ENHRY, SYGVKD. The CDR3 sequence is 15 residues long. V lost 6 bases, J lost 2 bases, and 17 bases lay in between.

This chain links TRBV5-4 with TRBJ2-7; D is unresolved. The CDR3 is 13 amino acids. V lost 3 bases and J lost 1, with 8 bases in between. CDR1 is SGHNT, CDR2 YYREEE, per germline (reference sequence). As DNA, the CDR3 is TGTGCCAGCAGCTCTACAGCTTCCTACGAGCAGTACTTC. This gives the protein CASSSTASYEQYF. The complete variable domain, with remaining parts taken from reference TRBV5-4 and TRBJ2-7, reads ETGVTQSPTHLIKTRGQQVTLRCSSQSGHNTVSWYQQALGQGPQFIFQYYREEENGRGNFPPRFSGLQFPNYSSELNVNALELDDSALYLCASSSTASYEQYFGPGTRLTVT.

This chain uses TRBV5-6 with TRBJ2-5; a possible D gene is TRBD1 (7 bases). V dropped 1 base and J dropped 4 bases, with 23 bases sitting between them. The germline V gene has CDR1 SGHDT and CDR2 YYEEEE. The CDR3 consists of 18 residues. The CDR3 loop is CASSLRHTGDRGRETQYF. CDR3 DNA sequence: TGTGCCAGCAGCTTGCGCCATACGGGAGATAGGGGGCGAGAGACCCAGTACTTC.

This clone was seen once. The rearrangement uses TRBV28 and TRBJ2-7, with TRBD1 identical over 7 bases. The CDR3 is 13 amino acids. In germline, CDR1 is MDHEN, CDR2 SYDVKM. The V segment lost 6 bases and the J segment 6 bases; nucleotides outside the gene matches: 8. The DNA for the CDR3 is TGTGCCAGCAGGGACCCGGGACAGTCCGAGCAGTACTTC. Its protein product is CASRDPGQSEQYF.

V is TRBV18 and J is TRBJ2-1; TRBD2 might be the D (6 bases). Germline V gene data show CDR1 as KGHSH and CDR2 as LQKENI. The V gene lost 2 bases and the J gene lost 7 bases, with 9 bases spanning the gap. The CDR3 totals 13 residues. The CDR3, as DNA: TGTGCCAGCTCACCAAGACTAGATAATGAGCAGTTCTTC. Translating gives CASSPRLDNEQFF.

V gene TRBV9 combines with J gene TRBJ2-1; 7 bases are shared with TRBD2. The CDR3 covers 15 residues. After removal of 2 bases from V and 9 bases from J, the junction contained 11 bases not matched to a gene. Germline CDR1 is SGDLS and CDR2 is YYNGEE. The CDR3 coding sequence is TGTGCCAGCAGCGTGGACGCGCGGGAGTTTGGTGAGCAGTTCTTC. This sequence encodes CASSVDAREFGEQFF.

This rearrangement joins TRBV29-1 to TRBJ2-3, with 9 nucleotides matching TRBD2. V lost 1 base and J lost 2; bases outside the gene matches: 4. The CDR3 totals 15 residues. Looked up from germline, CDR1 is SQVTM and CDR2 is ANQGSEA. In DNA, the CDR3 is TGCAGCGTTGAAGGACTAGCGGAGTCCACAGATACGCAGTATTTT. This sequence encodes CSVEGLAESTDTQYF.

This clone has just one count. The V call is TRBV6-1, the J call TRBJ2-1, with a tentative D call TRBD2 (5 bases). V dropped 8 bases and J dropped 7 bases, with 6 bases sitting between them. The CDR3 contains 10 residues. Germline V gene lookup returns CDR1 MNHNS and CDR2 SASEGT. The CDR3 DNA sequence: TGTGCCAGCTCGGGGAATGAGCAGTTCTTC. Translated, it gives CASSGNEQFF.

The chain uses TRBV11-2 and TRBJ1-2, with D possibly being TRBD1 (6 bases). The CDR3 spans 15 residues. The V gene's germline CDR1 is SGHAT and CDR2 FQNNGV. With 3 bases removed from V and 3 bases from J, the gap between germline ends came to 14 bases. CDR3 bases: TGTGCCAGCAGCTTCCGAACGAACAGGGACTATGGCTACACCTTC. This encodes CASSFRTNRDYGYTF.